This T cell receptor (beta chain) was captured by sequencing in a study of neoadjuvant anti-PD-1 for oral cavity cancer. Whole-study context: Non-progressing patients received a fourth nivolumab dose near day 43, then surgery on days 50-56. Broader study findings: With three patients per group, TCR findings need larger cohorts. Expansion of preexisting intratumoral clones was suggested to aid response.

Trimming left V 0 bases short and J 4 bases short, with 12 bases between. Germline loops: CDR1 SGHRS, CDR2 YFSETQ. The CDR3 contains 15 residues. As to this clone: Its specificity is not known.

The sample's time point: after neoadjuvant nivolumab, at surgical resection. Cohort: HPV-negative, locally advanced oral cavity squamous cell carcinoma patients. The repertoire was sequenced with immunoSEQ multiplex PCR; TCRdb's copy has only in-frame clones and lacks some. Of around 24,000 clones in the sample, under 30% were seen once. The chain uses TRBV5-1 and TRBJ2-3, with a tentative D call TRBD1 (5 bases). The TCR originated in a person between 40 and 80 years old with oral cavity squamous cell carcinoma. The sequencing here drew on tumor tissue, taken after nivolumab (anti-PD-1) treatment. CDR3 nucleotide sequence: TGCGCCAGCAGCTTGGGGTCAGGGTTGTCAGATACGCAGTATTTT. Protein sequence: CASSLGSGLSDTQYF.